Each of the 5 T cell receptor beta chains below was sequenced from the same sample in a study of siplizumab effects on memory and regulatory T cells. Data came from immunoSEQ multiplex PCR; TCRdb stores just in-frame clones and leaves some out. The data hold roughly 70,000 clones, with around 93% observed a single time. The material sequenced was CD8+ T cells sorted from blood. These receptors all stem from a human donor in good health.

The chain is built from TRBV13 and TRBJ1-3; D remains unclear. The CDR3 contains 13 residues. Trimming took 1 base from V and 4 from J, leaving 5 bases between them. Germline V CDR1 and CDR2: PRHDT, FYEKMQ (reference sequence). Written as DNA, the CDR3 is TGTGCCAGCAGCTTAGACTCGGGAAACACCATATATTTT. Translated: CASSLDSGNTIYF.

The rearrangement uses TRBV27 and TRBJ1-3; TRBD1 is a possible D gene (5 bases). V was pared by 3 bases and J by 0 bases, with 15 bases between. The germline gives CDR1 MNHEY, CDR2 SMNVEV (reference sequence). The CDR3 spans 17 residues. The CDR3 sequence is CASSFARHDSSGNTIYF. The CDR3 DNA is TGTGCCAGCAGTTTCGCCCGCCATGACAGCTCTGGAAACACCATATATTTT.

This clone was counted once. V usage is TRBV18 and J usage is TRBJ1-2; D remains ambiguous. CDR1 and CDR2 (germline): KGHSH, LQKENI. Between the trimmed V and J ends, which lost 0 bases and 8 bases, there was a span of 13 bases. The CDR3 runs to 14 residues. The CDR3 nucleotides are TGTGCCAGCTCACCACCGGGTTTGGGTTGGGGCTACACCTTC. Residues: CASSPPGLGWGYTF.

The genes are TRBV6-5 and TRBJ2-1; no definite D call. V lost 4 bases and J 10 bases, leaving 23 bases between the germline ends. The CDR3 consists of 16 residues. CDR1 and CDR2 (germline): MNHEY, SVGAGI. CDR3 nucleotide sequence: TGTGCCAGCAGTTTAGGTTTCCAGGACCCCTTTGACGAGCAGTTCTTC. It specifies CASSLGFQDPFDEQFF.

The rearrangement joins TRBV4-2 to TRBJ1-5; a weak D match, TRBD1 (5 bases). The germline V gene has CDR1 LGHNA and CDR2 YNFKEQ. V was trimmed by 1 base and J by 5 bases, leaving 12 bases between them. The CDR3 loop spans 15 amino acids. Written as DNA, the CDR3 is TGTGCCAGCAGCCAAGGGGGGGGAGATTATCAGCCCCAGCATTTT. Translation gives CASSQGGGDYQPQHF.